This entry lists 20 T cell receptor beta chains sequenced from one sample in a study of tissue T cells after allogeneic stem cell transplantation. The assay was immunoSEQ multiplex PCR, and TCRdb's table has in-frame clones only and misses some. The repertoire has approximately 45,000 clones, over 70% of them found once; the top ten carry roughly 0.5%. The sequenced sample consisted of sorted cells pooled from one or two spleens. These receptor sequences come from a pool of C57BL/6 mice in good health.

On this clone itself: Mouse names are used for the genes. The CDR3 end falls 1 residue outside the read, so it is completed with the germline J gene. The chain carries TRBV13-2 and TRBJ2-1, with TRBD2 matching 9 bases. Germline V CDR1 and CDR2: NNHNN, SYGAGS (reference sequence). J was trimmed by 6 bases and V by 5 bases; bases with no gene match: 6. This CDR3 spans 14 amino acids. CDR3 protein: CASGPTGGRAEQFF. The CDR3 DNA, read in part, is TGTGCCAGCGGCCCTACTGGGGGGCGTGCTGAGCAGTTC.

Concerning this clone: The listed genes are named as in mouse. The read terminates 1 residue ahead of where the CDR3 ends, so the germline J gene completes it. The chain couples TRBV5 to TRBJ1-3, with a tentative D call TRBD1 (5 bases). Germline V gene sequence: CDR1 LGHNA, CDR2 YNLKQL (reference sequence). Trimming removed 4 bases from V and 0 bases from J, with 10 bases in between. The CDR3 is made up of 15 amino acids. The sequenced CDR3 bases are TGTGCCAGCAGCCCGACAGAATCTTCTGGAAATACGCTCTAT. It codes for CASSPTESSGNTLY. The full CDR3 is CASSPTESSGNTLYF.

This clone was observed a few times. The gene symbols are mouse symbols. The sequenced fragment ends 1 residue before the CDR3 boundary, so the rest is inferred from the germline J gene. The V and J genes are TRBV19 and TRBJ2-4; maybe TRBD1 (5 bases). V lost 4 bases and J lost 1, with 7 bases in between. The CDR3 is made up of 13 amino acids. From germline, CDR1 is FNHDT and CDR2 SITEND (reference sequence). The CDR3 region is CASSLRGQNTLYF. Partial CDR3 DNA: TGTGCCAGCAGTCTCAGGGGTCAAAACACCTTGTAC.

As for this clone: All gene names here are mouse names. The CDR3 extends 1 residue past the end of the read, so its final part is completed from the germline J gene. V and J are TRBV31 and TRBJ2-2, with 12 positions matching TRBD2. The CDR3 extends over 15 amino acids. CDR1 GKSSPN and CDR2 SITVG come from the germline V gene. V lost 3 bases, J lost 2 bases, and 1 base stayed unmatched. The covered CDR3 bases are TGTGCCTGGAGCGGACTGGGGGGGAACACCGGGCAGCTCTAC. This translates into CAWSGLGGNTGQLY. The entire CDR3 sequence reads CAWSGLGGNTGQLYF.

To note about this clone: Mouse gene names and germline throughout. The read comes to an end 1 residue before the CDR3 does, leaving the germline J gene to fill in the end. The chain couples TRBV26 to TRBJ1-1; no clear D gene. V shed 3 bases and J shed 1 base, with 6 bases lying between them. Per germline, CDR1 KGHPV and CDR2 FQNQEV (reference sequence). The length of the CDR3 is 13 residues. CDR3 bases read: TGTGCCAGCAGTCTCAGGAGAAACACAGAAGTCTTC. Its translation is CASSLRRNTEVF. The CDR3 in its entirety is CASSLRRNTEVFF.

Note on this clone: The gene names given are mouse names. The read halts 1 residue ahead of the CDR3 end, with the missing end drawn from the germline J gene. The chain combines TRBV2 with TRBJ1-2, with unresolved D. Germline CDR1 LGHNA, CDR2 YSYQKL. This CDR3 has 15 residues. V gave up 0 bases and J gave up 0 bases, with 8 bases separating them. This CDR3 is CASSQEWQTNSDYTF. The part of the CDR3 DNA that was read is TGTGCCAGCAGCCAAGAGTGGCAGACAAACTCCGACTACACC.

Turning to this clone: Genes here carry mouse names. The read halts 1 residue ahead of the CDR3 end, with the missing end drawn from the germline J gene. Other DNA sequences within the sample encode an identical CDR3. This sequence joins TRBV20 and TRBJ2-1; TRBD2 aligns across 7 bases. The CDR3 runs to 13 residues. V was clipped by 0 bases and J by 4 bases; unmatched bases: 0. Germline V gives CDR1 GFQATS, CDR2 STVNSAI. The CDR3 is CGARDWGYAEQFF. CDR3 DNA (partial): TGTGGTGCTAGGGACTGGGGGTATGCTGAGCAGTTC.

This clone has just a few counts. Here the gene names and germline are mouse. Sequencing ends 1 residue short of the CDR3 end; the germline J gene provides the rest. This rearrangement joins TRBV31 to TRBJ2-7; 11 positions match TRBD2. The CDR3 consists of 17 residues. The germline V gene has CDR1 GKSSPN and CDR2 SITVG. V gave up 0 bases and J gave up 0 bases; unmatched junction bases: 7. The CDR3 reads CAWSLGLGGRSSYEQYF. The CDR3 DNA, read in part, is TGTGCCTGGAGTCTAGGACTGGGGGGAAGGAGCTCCTATGAACAGTAC. Variable domain in full (rest from reference TRBV31 and TRBJ2-7): AQTIHQWPVAEIKAVGSPLSLGCTIKGKSSPNLYWYWQATGGTLQQLFYSITVGQVESVVQLNLSASRPKDDQFILSTEKLLLSHSGFYLCAWSLGLGGRSSYEQYFGPGTRLTVL.

Concerning this clone itself: Here the gene names and germline are mouse. The sequenced fragment ends 1 residue before the CDR3 boundary, so the rest is inferred from the germline J gene. The chain recombines TRBV24 with TRBJ1-3, with unresolved D. CDR1 and CDR2 from the germline V gene are KGHTA and FRNEEI. Trimming removed 4 bases from V and 1 base from J, with 8 bases in between. The CDR3 loop spans 14 amino acids. CDR3 DNA (partial): TGTGCCAGCAGTCCCCGCCAGTCTGGAAATACGCTCTAT. Its translation: CASSPRQSGNTLY. The whole CDR3 region reads CASSPRQSGNTLYF.

Remarks on this clone: Gene names refer to mouse genes. The read is 1 residue too short to cover the CDR3 end, so that end is filled in from the germline J gene. This sequence joins TRBV19 and TRBJ2-4, with D hard to call. Germline assignment: CDR1 FNHDT and CDR2 SITEND (reference sequence). The CDR3 loop spans 13 amino acids. Trimming shortened V by 2 bases and J by 3 bases, and 7 bases separated the two germline ends. CDR3 protein: CASSIRGQNTLYF. The covered CDR3 bases are TGTGCCAGCAGTATCCGAGGCCAAAACACCTTGTAC.

Of note for this clone: Gene names are the mouse ones. The read ends 1 residue shy of where the CDR3 ends; the end is completed using the germline J gene. The gene calls are TRBV3 and TRBJ1-4, with D possibly TRBD1 on 6 matching bases. Trimming shortened V by 0 bases and J by 2 bases, and 10 bases separated the two germline ends. Germline CDR1 and CDR2: SNHLY and FYNGKV (reference sequence). This CDR3 has 16 amino acids. CDR3 in amino acids: CASSLALQGSNERLFF. The CDR3 DNA, read in part, is TGTGCCAGCAGCTTAGCGCTCCAGGGGTCCAACGAAAGATTATTT.

Points on this clone: Germline and genes here are mouse. Read coverage stops 1 residue before the CDR3 terminus; the germline J gene supplies the remainder. The chain recombines TRBV16 with TRBJ2-4; D remains unclear. V was trimmed by 2 bases and J by 1 base, leaving 4 bases between them. The CDR3 is 13 residues long. From germline, CDR1 is SGHSA and CDR2 FRNQAP. Incomplete CDR3 DNA: TGTGCAAGCAGCTTAAGGGGTCAAAACACCTTGTAC. Its translation is CASSLRGQNTLY. The whole CDR3 sequence is CASSLRGQNTLYF.

On this clone: Mouse names are used for the genes. The read ends 1 residue early relative to the CDR3; the germline J gene fills the gap. Different DNA sequences within this sample yield the same CDR3. The V gene is TRBV15, the J gene TRBJ2-5; D unclear. This CDR3 comprises 13 residues. V was clipped by 3 bases and J by 0 bases, with 4 bases between them. Per germline, CDR1 SGHND and CDR2 FRSKSL. The sequenced CDR3 bases are TGTGCCAGCAGTTTGGGGAACCAAGACACCCAGTAC. Encoded protein: CASSLGNQDTQY. The entire CDR3 protein reads CASSLGNQDTQYF.

A note on this clone: Mouse germline and gene names are used. The CDR3 goes on 1 residue after the read ends, and that part is filled in from the germline J gene. V is TRBV12-1 and J is TRBJ2-2; the D gene is possibly TRBD1 (6 bases). V lost 1 base to trimming and J lost 2 bases, with 7 bases between them. Looked up from germline, CDR1 is SGHSN and CDR2 is HYEKVE. The CDR3 sequence is 14 residues long. The CDR3 reads CASSLTGNTGQLYF. Partial CDR3 DNA: TGTGCCAGCTCTCTTACAGGGAACACCGGGCAGCTCTAC. The full variable domain, completed using reference TRBV12-1 and TRBJ2-2, is DSGVVQSPRHIIKEKGGRSVLTCIPISGHSNVVWYQQTLGKELKFLIQHYEKVERDKGFLPSRFSVQQFDDYHSEMNMSALELEDSAMYFCASSLTGNTGQLYFGEGSKLTVL.

To note about this clone: Gene names and germline match the mouse. The read stops 1 residue short of the end of the CDR3; the missing end is completed from the germline J gene. V is TRBV13-1 and J is TRBJ2-7; 10 bases line up with TRBD2. Germline lookup yields CDR1 NSHNY and CDR2 SYGAGN. Trimming cost V 0 bases and J 3 bases; bases outside gene matches: 3. CDR3 length: 15 residues. Incomplete CDR3 DNA: TGTGCCAGCAGTGATGCGCTGGGGGGGCTCTATGAACAGTAC. Its protein product is CASSDALGGLYEQY. The whole CDR3 is CASSDALGGLYEQYF.

For this clone: Here the gene names and germline are mouse. The part of the CDR3 DNA that was read is TGTGCAAGCAGCCGGGGGACAGGGGGAGCAAACACAGAAGTCTTC. Its translation: CASSRGTGGANTEVF. The complete CDR3 sequence is CASSRGTGGANTEVFF. This chain connects TRBV16 to TRBJ1-1; 11 nucleotides match TRBD1. The DNA ends 1 residue before the CDR3 does, and the rest of the CDR3 is filled in from the germline J gene. Germline values: CDR1 SGHSA, CDR2 FRNQAP. V gave up 5 bases and J gave up 0 bases; unmatched junction bases: 5. The CDR3 is 16 amino acids.

In regard to this clone: All gene names here are mouse names. The sequenced fragment ends 1 residue before the CDR3 boundary, so the rest is inferred from the germline J gene. This chain connects TRBV16 to TRBJ2-2; D possibly corresponds to TRBD2 (6 bases). Germline V lookup: CDR1 SGHSA, CDR2 FRNQAP. V was cut by 5 bases and J by 1 base, with 14 bases left in between. CDR3 length: 16 residues. CDR3 loop: CASSPNWVINTGQLYF. Partial CDR3 DNA: TGTGCAAGCAGCCCCAACTGGGTGATAAACACCGGGCAGCTCTAC. Together with reference TRBV16 and TRBJ2-2, the CDR3 gives the full variable domain: NAGVIQTPRHKVTGKGQEATLWCEPISGHSAVFWYRQTIVQGLEFLTYFRNQAPIDDSGMPKERFSAQMPNQSHSTLKIQSTQPQDSAVYLCASSPNWVINTGQLYFGEGSKLTVL.

This clone showed up just once. Gene names denote mouse genes. The sequenced fragment ends 1 residue before the CDR3 boundary, so the rest is inferred from the germline J gene. Other DNA sequences from this sample encode an identical CDR3 as well. The chain joins TRBV1 to TRBJ2-2, with D perhaps matching TRBD1 or TRBD2 (5 bases each). This CDR3 is 14 amino acids long. Germline CDR1 is NSQYPW and CDR2 is LRSPGD (reference sequence). Trimming shortened V by 1 base and J by 2 bases, and 5 bases separated the two germline ends. CDR3 bases read: TGCACCTGCAGTGCAGGGGGGAACACCGGGCAGCTCTAC. It translates to CTCSAGGNTGQLY. The whole CDR3 sequence reads CTCSAGGNTGQLYF.

This clone was picked up a small number of times. Genes here carry mouse names. The CDR3 end is not reached by the read, which stops 1 residue before it; the germline J gene fills it in. This sequence joins TRBV16 and TRBJ1-4, with 8 bases matching TRBD1. CDR1 is SGHSA and CDR2 is FRNQAP in the germline V gene. The CDR3 contains 15 residues. Losses at the gene ends were 1 base for V and 3 bases for J; bases not matched to a gene: 1. Incomplete CDR3 DNA: TGTGCAAGCAGCTTAGTCAGGGGGCCCAACGAAAGATTATTT. Translating it yields CASSLVRGPNERLF. The full CDR3 is CASSLVRGPNERLFF.

As regards this clone: Mouse gene names and germline throughout. The CDR3 goes on 1 residue after the read ends, and that part is filled in from the germline J gene. Other nucleotide sequences from this sample produce the same CDR3. This chain uses TRBV4 with TRBJ2-1; 8 nucleotides align to TRBD2. The ends lost 3 bases at V and 3 bases at J; junction bases unmatched: 1. The germline V gene encodes CDR1 LGHDT and CDR2 YNNKQL (reference sequence). The CDR3 is 14 residues long. The CDR3 here is CASSYTGGYAEQFF. The CDR3 bases that were read are TGTGCCAGCAGCTATACTGGGGGCTATGCTGAGCAGTTC.